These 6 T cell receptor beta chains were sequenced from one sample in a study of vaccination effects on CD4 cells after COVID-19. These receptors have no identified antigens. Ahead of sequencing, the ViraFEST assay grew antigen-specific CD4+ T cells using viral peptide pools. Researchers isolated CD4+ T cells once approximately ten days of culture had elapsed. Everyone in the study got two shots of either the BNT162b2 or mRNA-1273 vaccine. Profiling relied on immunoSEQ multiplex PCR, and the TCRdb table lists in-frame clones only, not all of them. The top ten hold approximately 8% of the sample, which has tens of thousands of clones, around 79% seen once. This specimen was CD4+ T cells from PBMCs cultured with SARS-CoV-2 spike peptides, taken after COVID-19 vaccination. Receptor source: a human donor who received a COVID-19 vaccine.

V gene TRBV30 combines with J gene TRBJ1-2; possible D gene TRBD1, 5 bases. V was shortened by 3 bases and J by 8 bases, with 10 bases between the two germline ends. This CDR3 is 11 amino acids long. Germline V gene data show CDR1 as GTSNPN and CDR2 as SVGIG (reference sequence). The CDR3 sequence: CAWRRGIGYTF. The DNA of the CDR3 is TGTGCCTGGAGAAGGGGTATCGGCTACACCTTC.

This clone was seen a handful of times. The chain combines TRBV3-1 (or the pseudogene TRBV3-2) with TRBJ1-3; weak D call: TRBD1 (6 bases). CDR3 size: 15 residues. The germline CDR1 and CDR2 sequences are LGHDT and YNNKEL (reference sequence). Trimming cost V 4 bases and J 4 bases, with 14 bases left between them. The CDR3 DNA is TGTGCCAGCAGCCGTCCGGGACAAGGAGGAAACACCATATATTTT. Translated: CASSRPGQGGNTIYF.

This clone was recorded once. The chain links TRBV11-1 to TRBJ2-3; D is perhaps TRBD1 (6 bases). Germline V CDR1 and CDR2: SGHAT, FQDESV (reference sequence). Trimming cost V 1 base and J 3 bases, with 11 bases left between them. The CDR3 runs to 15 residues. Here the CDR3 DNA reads TGTGCCAGCAGCTTAGGGGGGCAGGGTACAGATACGCAGTATTTT. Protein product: CASSLGGQGTDTQYF.

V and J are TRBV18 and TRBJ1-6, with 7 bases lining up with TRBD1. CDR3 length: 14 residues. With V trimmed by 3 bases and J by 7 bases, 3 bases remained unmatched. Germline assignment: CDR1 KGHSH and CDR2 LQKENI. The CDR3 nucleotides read TGTGCCAGCTCACCCCAGGGGGAGAATTCACCCCTCCACTTT. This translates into CASSPQGENSPLHF.

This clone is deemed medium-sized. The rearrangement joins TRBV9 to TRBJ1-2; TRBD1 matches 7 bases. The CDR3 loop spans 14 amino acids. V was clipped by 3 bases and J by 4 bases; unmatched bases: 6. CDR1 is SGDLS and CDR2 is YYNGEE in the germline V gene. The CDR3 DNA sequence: TGTGCCAGCAGCGCCGGGACAGACCTCTATGGCTACACCTTC. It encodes CASSAGTDLYGYTF.

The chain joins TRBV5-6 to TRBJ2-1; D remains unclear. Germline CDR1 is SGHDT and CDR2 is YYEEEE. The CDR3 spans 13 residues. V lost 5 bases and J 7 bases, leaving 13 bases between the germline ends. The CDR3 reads CASSPVTTNEQFF. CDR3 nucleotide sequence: TGTGCCAGCAGTCCAGTCACAACGAATGAGCAGTTCTTC. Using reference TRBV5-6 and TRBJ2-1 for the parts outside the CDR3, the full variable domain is DAGVTQSPTHLIKTRGQQVTLRCSPKSGHDTVSWYQQALGQGPQFIFQYYEEEERQRGNFPDRFSGHQFPNYSSELNVNALLLGDSALYLCASSPVTTNEQFFGPGTRLTVL.